These T cell receptor beta chains were read from a single sample in a study of blood T cell repertoires in COVID-19. Profiled with immunoSEQ multiplex PCR; TCRdb holds only in-frame clones, not every one. The table includes 250,000 to 400,000 clones, 85% to 90% detected once. Sequencing was carried out using peripheral blood. The receptors come from a woman aged 25 to 39 with COVID-19, enrolled during active disease. Both conserved end residues are part of each CDR3. D genes are given only for firm matches.

V,J,D,CDR3,DNA
TRBV11-2,TRBJ2-2,.,CASTRGRGNTGELFF,TGTGCCAGCACCCGAGGGCGGGGGAACACCGGGGAGCTGTTTTTT
TRBV11-2,TRBJ2-1,TRBD2,CASSPKGSGSSYNEQFF,TGTGCCAGCAGCCCCAAAGGTAGCGGGAGCTCCTACAATGAGCAGTTCTTC
TRBV7-3,TRBJ2-2,.,CASSLSRAGELFF,TGTGCCAGCAGCTTAAGCCGAGCCGGGGAGCTGTTTTTT
TRBV7-3,TRBJ2-3,TRBD2,CASSLGTSVDTQYF,TGTGCCAGCAGTTTAGGGACTAGCGTAGATACGCAGTATTTT
TRBV28,TRBJ1-5,TRBD1,CASSLTGAEQPQHF,TGTGCCAGCAGTTTAACAGGGGCGGAACAGCCCCAGCATTTT
TRBV7-2,TRBJ2-2,.,CASSLDRSTGELFF,TGTGCCAGCAGCTTAGACAGATCGACCGGGGAGCTGTTTTTT
TRBV29-1,TRBJ2-7,.,CSVDSAGNYEQYF,TGCAGCGTTGATTCAGCAGGGAATTACGAGCAGTACTTC
TRBV11-2,TRBJ1-2,.,CASSFNRDLYGYTF,TGTGCCAGCAGCTTCAACAGGGACCTTTATGGCTACACCTTC
TRBV5-1,TRBJ2-1,TRBD1,CASSSTGGDHNEQFF,TGCGCCAGCAGCTCTACAGGGGGCGATCACAATGAGCAGTTCTTC
TRBV28,TRBJ2-1,TRBD2,CASSFAGGITFYNEQFF,TGTGCCAGCAGTTTTGCGGGAGGGATAACCTTCTACAATGAGCAGTTCTTC
TRBV29-1,TRBJ2-2,TRBD1,CSVTTGDTGELFF,TGCAGCGTTACAACAGGGGATACCGGGGAGCTGTTTTTT
TRBV27,TRBJ1-1,TRBD1,CASSPGQRYANTEAFF,TGTGCCAGCAGCCCGGGACAGAGATACGCGAACACTGAAGCTTTCTTT